This T cell receptor (beta chain) emerged from a study of CD8+ T cells in alopecia areata. As for the study in general: A regimen of oral tofacitinib, 5 to 10 mg twice daily, was given to treated patients.

Isolated RNA was reverse transcribed into cDNA used as the sequencing template. The data were produced by immunoSEQ multiplex PCR, yet TCRdb's version contains in-frame clones alone and is incomplete. The data contain about 210,000 clones, about 40% of them seen just once; the ten biggest clones take up over 2%. General observations from the study: Alopecia totalis/universalis scalp especially showed more expanded CD8+ clones than normal scalp. Tofacitinib significantly decreased scalp clonality and expanded CD8+ clones among top 100.

Treatment described: oral pan-JAK inhibitor, 5-10 mg twice daily. As to this clone: Its antigen is currently unknown.

Sample: CD4+ T cells sorted from blood, taken at approximately week 39, from a patient treated with tofacitinib. The sequence was collected from a human donor with alopecia areata.

The CDR3 DNA reads TGCGCCAGCAGCTATCAAATGGGGGGTAATGAGCAGTTCTTC. Translation: CASSYQMGGNEQFF. J is TRBJ2-1 and V is TRBV5-1, with D perhaps matching TRBD2 (6 bases). Trimming pared 3 bases from V and 7 bases from J, leaving 14 bases between. Germline CDR1 reads SGHRS; CDR2 reads YFSETQ. This CDR3 spans 14 amino acids.